The clone carrying this TCR beta chain has more than one count but fewer than ten. Its antigen is not known. TCRdb analysed the RT-PCR reads with MiXCR anew, one entry per CDR3 protein. The repertoire includes some 850,000 distinct CDR3 sequences, roughly 20% of them detected once, and 9.5% to 13% sits in the top ten. These data originate in a study of response to subunit inactivated influenza vaccine. Points from the study as a whole: The authors suggested that few new T cells are recruited per seasonal influenza vaccination.

The specimen comprised PBMCs from blood, sampled more than 4 days after vaccination. This sequence originates from a man aged 50 or older who received an inactivated influenza vaccine.

As DNA, the CDR3 is TGTGCCAGCAGCTTATGGCTAGCGGGGGTCGGGGAGACCCAGTACTTC. Its protein product is CASSLWLAGVGETQYF. The chain recombines TRBV7-9 with TRBJ2-5, with TRBD2 identical over 10 bases. The V and J ends lost 2 bases and 5 bases, in that order; junction bases with no gene match: 8. This CDR3 region has 16 residues. Germline V gene sequence: CDR1 SEHNR, CDR2 FQNEAQ (reference sequence). The variable domain in full, completed from reference TRBV7-9 and TRBJ2-5, reads DTGVSQNPRHKITKRGQNVTFRCDPISEHNRLYWYRQTLGQGPEFLTYFQNEAQLEKSRLLSDRFSAERPKGSFSTLEIQRTEQGDSAMYLCASSLWLAGVGETQYFGPGTRLLVL.